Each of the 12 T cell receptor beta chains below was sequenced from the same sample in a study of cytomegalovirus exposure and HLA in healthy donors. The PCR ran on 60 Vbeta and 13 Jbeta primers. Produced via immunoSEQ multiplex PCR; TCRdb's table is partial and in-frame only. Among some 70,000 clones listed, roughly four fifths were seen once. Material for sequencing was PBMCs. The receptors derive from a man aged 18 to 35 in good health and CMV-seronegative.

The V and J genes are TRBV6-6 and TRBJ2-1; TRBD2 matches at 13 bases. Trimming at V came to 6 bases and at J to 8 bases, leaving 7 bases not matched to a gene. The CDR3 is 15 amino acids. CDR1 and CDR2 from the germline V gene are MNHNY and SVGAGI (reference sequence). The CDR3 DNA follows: TGTGCCAGCAGGTGGACTAGCGGGAGTAACTATGAGCAGTTCTTC. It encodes CASRWTSGSNYEQFF.

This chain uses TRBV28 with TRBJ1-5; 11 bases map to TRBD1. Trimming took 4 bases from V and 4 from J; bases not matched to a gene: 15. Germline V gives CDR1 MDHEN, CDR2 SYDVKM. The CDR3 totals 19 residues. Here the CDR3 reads CASSSPGQGVVGLNQPQHF. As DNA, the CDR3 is TGTGCCAGCAGTTCTCCGGGACAGGGGGTTGTAGGGCTTAATCAGCCCCAGCATTTT.

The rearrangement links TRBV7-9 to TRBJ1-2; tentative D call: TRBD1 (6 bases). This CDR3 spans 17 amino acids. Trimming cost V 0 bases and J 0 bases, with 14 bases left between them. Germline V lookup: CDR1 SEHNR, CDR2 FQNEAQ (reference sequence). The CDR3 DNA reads TGTGCCAGCAGCTTAGCGATGACAGGACAAACTAACTATGGCTACACCTTC. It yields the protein CASSLAMTGQTNYGYTF.

The CDR3 nucleotides read TGTGCCAGTAGTATTGCAGGGGGGAACACTGAAGCTTTCTTT. This codes for CASSIAGGNTEAFF. This chain uses TRBV19 with TRBJ1-1; the match to TRBD1 covers 7 bases. V gave up 3 bases and J gave up 1 base; unmatched junction bases: 2. Per germline, CDR1 LNHDA and CDR2 SQIVND (reference sequence). This CDR3 spans 14 amino acids.

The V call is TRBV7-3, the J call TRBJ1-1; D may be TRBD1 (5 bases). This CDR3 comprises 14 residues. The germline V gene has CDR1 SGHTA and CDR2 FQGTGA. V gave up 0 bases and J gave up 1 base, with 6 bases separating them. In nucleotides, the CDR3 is TGTGCCAGCAGCTTAACCGGGGGGAACACTGAAGCTTTCTTT. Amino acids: CASSLTGGNTEAFF.

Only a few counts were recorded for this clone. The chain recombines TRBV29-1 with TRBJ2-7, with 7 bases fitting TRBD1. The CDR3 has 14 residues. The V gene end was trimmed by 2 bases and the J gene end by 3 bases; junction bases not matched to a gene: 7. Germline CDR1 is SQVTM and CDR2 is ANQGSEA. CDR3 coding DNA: TGCAGCGTTGAAAGAAGGACAGGTTTCTACGAGCAGTACTTC. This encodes CSVERRTGFYEQYF.

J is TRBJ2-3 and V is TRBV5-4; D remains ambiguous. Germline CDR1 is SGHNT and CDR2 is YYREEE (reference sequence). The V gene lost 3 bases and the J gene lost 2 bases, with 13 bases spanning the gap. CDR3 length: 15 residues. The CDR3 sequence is CASSSETFYTDTQYF. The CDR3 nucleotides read TGTGCCAGCAGCTCTGAGACTTTTTACACAGATACGCAGTATTTT.

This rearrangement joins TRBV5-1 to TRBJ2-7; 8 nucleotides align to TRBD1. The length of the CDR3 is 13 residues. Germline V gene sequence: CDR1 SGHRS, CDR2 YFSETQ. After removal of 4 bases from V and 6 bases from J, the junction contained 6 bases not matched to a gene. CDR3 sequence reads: CASSPGTGIEQYF. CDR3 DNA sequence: TGCGCCAGCAGCCCCGGGACAGGTATCGAGCAGTACTTC.

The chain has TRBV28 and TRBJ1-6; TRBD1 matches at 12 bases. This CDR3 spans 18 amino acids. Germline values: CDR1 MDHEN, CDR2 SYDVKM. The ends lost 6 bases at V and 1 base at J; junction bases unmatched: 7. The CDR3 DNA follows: TGTGCCAGCAGAGCCGGGACAGGGGGCGTATCCTATAATTCACCCCTCCACTTT. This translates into CASRAGTGGVSYNSPLHF.

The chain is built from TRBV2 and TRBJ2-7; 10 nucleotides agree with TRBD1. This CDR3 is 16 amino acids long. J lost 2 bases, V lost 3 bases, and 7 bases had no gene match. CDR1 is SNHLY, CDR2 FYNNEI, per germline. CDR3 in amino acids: CASSDPGQGTAYEQYF. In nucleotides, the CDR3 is TGTGCCAGCAGTGACCCGGGACAGGGGACGGCCTACGAGCAGTACTTC.

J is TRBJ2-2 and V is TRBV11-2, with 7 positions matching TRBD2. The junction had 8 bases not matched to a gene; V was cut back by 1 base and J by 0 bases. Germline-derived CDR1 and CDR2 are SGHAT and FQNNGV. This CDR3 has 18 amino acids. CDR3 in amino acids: CASSLVSGGAANTGELFF. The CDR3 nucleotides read TGTGCCAGCAGCTTAGTATCGGGGGGAGCGGCGAACACCGGGGAGCTGTTTTTT. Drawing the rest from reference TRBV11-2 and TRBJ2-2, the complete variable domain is EAGVAQSPRYKIIEKRQSVAFWCNPISGHATLYWYQQILGQGPKLLIQFQNNGVVDDSQLPKDRFSAERLKGVDSTLKIQPAKLEDSAVYLCASSLVSGGAANTGELFFGEGSRLTVL.

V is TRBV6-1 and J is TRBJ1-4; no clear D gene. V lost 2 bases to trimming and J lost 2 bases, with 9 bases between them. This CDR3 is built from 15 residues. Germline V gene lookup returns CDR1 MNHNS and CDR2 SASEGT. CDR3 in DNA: TGTGCCAGCAGTGAATCTTCGCGGACTAATGAAAAACTGTTTTTT. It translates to CASSESSRTNEKLFF.